Listed below are T cell receptor beta chains from one sample, sequenced in a study of blood T cell repertoires in COVID-19. Clones were sequenced by immunoSEQ multiplex PCR, and TCRdb holds only the in-frame ones, with some missing. The table has about 220,000 clones, around 80% seen once. Source material: peripheral blood. These receptors were taken from a woman aged 65 to 85 with acute or convalescent COVID-19. Each CDR3 is given with its conserved first and last residue. The D gene is left open where the match is weak. For some rows the clone size is stated as once, few or many, or as a class when expanded; others skip it.

V	size	D	J	CDR3	DNA
TRBV6-6	once	TRBD2	TRBJ2-3	CASKTGLSTDTQYF	TGTGCCAGCAAGACGGGACTAAGCACAGATACGCAGTATTTT
TRBV29-1	.	.	TRBJ1-3	CSTDRVSGNTIYF	TGCAGCACCGACAGAGTATCCGGAAACACCATATATTTT
TRBV9	.	.	TRBJ1-1	CASSGIGKGNTEAFF	TGTGCCAGCAGCGGGATCGGGAAGGGGAACACTGAAGCTTTCTTT
TRBV16	.	TRBD2	TRBJ2-3	CASSQGAGTITDTQYF	TGTGCCAGCAGCCAAGGTGCAGGGACTATCACAGATACGCAGTATTTT
TRBV4-1	.	TRBD2	TRBJ2-5	CASSQDRGTSGLQETQYF	TGCGCCAGCAGCCAAGATCGCGGGACTAGCGGGCTACAAGAGACCCAGTACTTC
TRBV5-1	once	TRBD2	TRBJ2-2	CASSLSRGGPLNTGELFF	TGCGCCAGCAGCTTAAGTCGCGGGGGGCCCCTTAACACCGGGGAGCTGTTTTTT
TRBV11-2	.	TRBD1	TRBJ2-2	CASSVDRAQAGELFF	TGTGCCAGCAGCGTCGACAGGGCCCAGGCCGGGGAGCTGTTTTTT
TRBV4-1	.	.	TRBJ2-3	CASSQKQGRTDTQYF	TGCGCCAGCAGCCAAAAACAGGGACGCACAGATACGCAGTATTTT
TRBV3-1/TRBV3-2	.	.	TRBJ2-3	CASSPGGGGIGDTQYF	TGTGCCAGCAGCCCAGGAGGAGGGGGCATAGGGGATACGCAGTATTTT
TRBV7-2	.	.	TRBJ2-5	CASSPSGGATQYF	TGTGCCAGCAGCCCGAGTGGCGGGGCGACCCAGTACTTC
TRBV27	.	TRBD1	TRBJ2-1	CASSFPQGAGNEQFF	TGTGCCAGCAGTTTCCCACAGGGGGCGGGCAATGAGCAGTTCTTC
TRBV19	.	.	TRBJ2-4	CASSAPGQKNIQYF	TGTGCCAGTAGTGCCCCGGGACAAAAAAACATTCAGTACTTC
TRBV7-2	once	TRBD1	TRBJ2-7	CASSLRGQGNEQYF	TGTGCCAGCAGCTTACGGGGACAGGGGAACGAGCAGTACTTC
TRBV19	.	.	TRBJ1-6	CASTIPAVINSPLHF	TGTGCCAGTACCATCCCTGCGGTGATTAATTCACCCCTCCACTTT
TRBV6-4	few	.	TRBJ1-2	CASSATGYGGYTF	TGTGCCAGCAGTGCCACAGGGTACGGTGGCTACACCTTC
TRBV7-9	.	TRBD2	TRBJ2-3	CASSSGLAGVTDTQYF	TGTGCCAGCAGCTCAGGACTAGCGGGGGTCACAGATACGCAGTATTTT
TRBV6-1	.	TRBD2	TRBJ2-7	CASSEHIGGAYEQYF	TGTGCCAGCAGTGAGCATATCGGGGGGGCCTACGAGCAGTACTTC
TRBV7-9	once	TRBD2	TRBJ2-7	CASSSRAGGHYEQYF	TGTGCCAGCAGCTCACGGGCGGGGGGCCACTACGAGCAGTACTTC
TRBV5-1	.	.	TRBJ1-2	CASSPITRSGTSGYTF	TGCGCCAGCAGCCCAATAACCCGATCCGGGACTTCTGGCTACACCTTC
TRBV6-2/TRBV6-3	.	.	TRBJ2-7	CASSYILRLRDEQYF	TGTGCCAGCAGTTACATCTTACGGCTCAGGGACGAGCAGTACTTC
TRBV6-1	.	.	TRBJ2-2	CASSEALPQGGRITGELFF	TGTGCCAGCAGTGAAGCGCTTCCCCAGGGGGGCCGTATCACCGGGGAGCTGTTTTTT
TRBV11-2	few	.	TRBJ1-2	CASSSGTSYGYTF	TGTGCCAGCAGCTCAGGGACTTCCTATGGCTACACCTTC
TRBV6-2/TRBV6-3	.	TRBD1	TRBJ2-5	CASSYQQGGPQETQYF	TGTGCCAGCAGTTACCAACAGGGGGGACCTCAAGAGACCCAGTACTTC